This TCR beta chain emerged from a study of technical replicates of blood from several donors. Sequencing used immunoSEQ multiplex PCR; TCRdb keeps in-frame clones, though not all of them. The sample has just over 95,000 clones, around 95% seen once. This clone was seen once. The CDR3 has 14 amino acids. V dropped 2 bases and J dropped 8 bases, with 11 bases sitting between them. Germline V lookup: CDR1 SGHDT, CDR2 YYEEEE. This sequence joins TRBV5-6 and TRBJ1-6; the D is unclear. The TCR sequence derives from a human donor in good health. The sample consisted of T cells isolated from PBMCs. The CDR3 is CASSFLEGYSPLHF. CDR3 sequence (DNA): TGTGCCAGCAGCTTTTTAGAGGGCTATTCACCCCTCCACTTT.